The sequence of this TCR beta chain was determined in a study of cytomegalovirus exposure and HLA in healthy donors. At the level of the study: From HLA-typed donors, an early data release held 70 million to 100 million unique TCRs. Most genotyped donors, 81% of about 400, had Caucasian-associated genetic ancestry.

With 60 Vbeta and 13 Jbeta primers, the PCR was carried out. The data were produced by immunoSEQ multiplex PCR, yet TCRdb's version contains in-frame clones alone and is incomplete. The sample lists roughly 140,000 clones; around 79% were seen once. Notes on this clone: Its antigen is unknown.

V shed 0 bases and J 0 bases; nucleotides not matched to a gene: 2. Germline-derived CDR1 and CDR2 are MNHEY and SVGAGI. This CDR3 spans 15 amino acids. Whole-study findings and limits: Certain sequence variants were highly shared and formed a cluster, and this cluster was likely a sequencing artifact. Among the CMV-associated chains, three were confirmed in vitro as specific for CMV antigens.

The sequenced material came from PBMCs. The TCR comes from a man aged 50 to 59 in good health and CMV-seropositive. The chain combines TRBV6-5 with TRBJ2-7, with 7 bases fitting TRBD1. The CDR3 reads CASSYSAGGSYEQYF. Written as DNA, the CDR3 is TGTGCCAGCAGTTACTCAGCAGGGGGCTCCTACGAGCAGTACTTC.